Listed below are T cell receptor beta chains from one sample, sequenced in a study of shared clonotypes between healthy human individuals. Some clones are missing from TCRdb's copy, which holds only in-frame ones; the method was immunoSEQ multiplex PCR. Altogether over 1.4 million clones are present, roughly 96% being singletons, with the ten largest covering more than 0.9%. The sequenced sample consisted of naive CD4+ T cells sorted from blood. These TCRs come from a young man in good health. Both conserved end residues are part of each CDR3. The order of the fields is D gene, J gene, clone size, V gene, CDR3 protein, CDR3 DNA. The D gene is left open where the match is weak. Some rows have no size entry. The others give once, few or many, or a class for an expanded clone.

D: TRBD2
J: TRBJ2-3
size: .
V: TRBV5-1
CDR3: CASSSGLAEPSTDTQYF
DNA: TGCGCCAGCAGCTCTGGACTAGCAGAACCTAGCACAGATACGCAGTATTTT

D: .
J: TRBJ2-5
size: .
V: TRBV7-6
CDR3: CASSLAKETQYF
DNA: TGTGCCAGCAGCTTAGCTAAAGAGACCCAGTACTTC

D: .
J: TRBJ2-7
size: .
V: TRBV11-2
CDR3: CASSLDLVRYEQYF
DNA: TGTGCCAGCAGCTTAGATCTAGTACGCTACGAGCAGTACTTC

D: TRBD2
J: TRBJ2-1
size: .
V: TRBV14
CDR3: CASSFIAGGQFNEQFF
DNA: TGTGCCAGCAGCTTCATAGCGGGAGGGCAGTTTAATGAGCAGTTCTTC

D: .
J: TRBJ1-2
size: .
V: TRBV29-1
CDR3: CSVERKRGFYGYTF
DNA: TGCAGCGTTGAAAGAAAGAGGGGCTTCTATGGCTACACCTTC

D: TRBD1
J: TRBJ2-1
size: .
V: TRBV28
CDR3: CATRLRGTGFSYNEQFF
DNA: TGTGCCACCCGACTAAGGGGGACAGGCTTTTCCTACAATGAGCAGTTCTTC

D: .
J: TRBJ2-3
size: few
V: TRBV10-3
CDR3: CAITGTPSTDTQYF
DNA: TGTGCCATCACCGGTACGCCTAGCACAGATACGCAGTATTTT

D: TRBD1
J: TRBJ1-3
size: .
V: TRBV5-5
CDR3: CASSLLWGQGAPRNRNTIYF
DNA: TGTGCCAGCAGCTTGTTGTGGGGACAGGGGGCGCCGAGAAACAGAAACACCATATATTTT

D: .
J: TRBJ2-5
size: .
V: TRBV5-1
CDR3: CASHETQETQYF
DNA: TGCGCCAGCCACGAAACACAAGAGACCCAGTACTTC

D: TRBD1
J: TRBJ2-1
size: .
V: TRBV27
CDR3: CASSLYQGQGHNEQFF
DNA: TGTGCCAGCAGTTTATACCAGGGACAGGGACACAATGAGCAGTTCTTC

D: .
J: TRBJ2-2
size: .
V: TRBV7-9
CDR3: CASTRQTNTGELFF
DNA: TGTGCCAGCACCAGACAGACGAACACCGGGGAGCTGTTTTTT

D: .
J: TRBJ1-1
size: .
V: TRBV7-9
CDR3: CASSSRGGNTEAFF
DNA: TGTGCCAGCAGCTCGAGGGGAGGGAACACTGAAGCTTTCTTT

D: TRBD2
J: TRBJ2-3
size: .
V: TRBV7-3
CDR3: CASSLGGRGDTQYF
DNA: TGTGCCAGCAGCTTAGGCGGGAGGGGAGATACGCAGTATTTT

D: .
J: TRBJ1-4
size: once
V: TRBV11-2
CDR3: CASSFPAGRGGKLFF
DNA: TGTGCCAGCAGCTTTCCCGCAGGGCGAGGAGGAAAACTGTTTTTT